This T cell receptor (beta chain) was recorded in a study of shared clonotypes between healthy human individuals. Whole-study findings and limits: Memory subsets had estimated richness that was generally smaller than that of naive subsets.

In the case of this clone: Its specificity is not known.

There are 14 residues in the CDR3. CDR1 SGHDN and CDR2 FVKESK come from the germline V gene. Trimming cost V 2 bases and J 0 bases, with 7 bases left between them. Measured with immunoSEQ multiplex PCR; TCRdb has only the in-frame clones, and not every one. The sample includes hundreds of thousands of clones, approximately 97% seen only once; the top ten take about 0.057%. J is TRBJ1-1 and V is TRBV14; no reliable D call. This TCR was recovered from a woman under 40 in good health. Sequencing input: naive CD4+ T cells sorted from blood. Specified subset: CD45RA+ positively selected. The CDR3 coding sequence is TGTGCCAGCAGCCAACGCCGGGTGAACACTGAAGCTTTCTTT. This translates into CASSQRRVNTEAFF. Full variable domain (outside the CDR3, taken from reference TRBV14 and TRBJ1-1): EAGVTQFPSHSVIEKGQTVTLRCDPISGHDNLYWYRRVMGKEIKFLLHFVKESKQDESGMPNNRFLAERTGGTYSTLKVQPAELEDSGVYFCASSQRRVNTEAFFGQGTRLTVV.